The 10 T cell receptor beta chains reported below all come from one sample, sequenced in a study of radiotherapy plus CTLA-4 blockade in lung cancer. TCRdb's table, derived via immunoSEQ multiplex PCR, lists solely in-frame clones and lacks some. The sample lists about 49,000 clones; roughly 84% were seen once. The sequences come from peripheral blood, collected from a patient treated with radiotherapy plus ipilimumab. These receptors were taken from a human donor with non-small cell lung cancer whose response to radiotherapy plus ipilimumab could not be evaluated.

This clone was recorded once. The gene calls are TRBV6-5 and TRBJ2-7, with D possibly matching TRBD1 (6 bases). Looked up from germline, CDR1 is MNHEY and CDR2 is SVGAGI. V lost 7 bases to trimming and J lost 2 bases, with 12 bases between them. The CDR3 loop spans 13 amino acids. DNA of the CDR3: TGTGCCAGCAATGGACAGTTTCCCTACGAGCAGTACTTC. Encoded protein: CASNGQFPYEQYF.

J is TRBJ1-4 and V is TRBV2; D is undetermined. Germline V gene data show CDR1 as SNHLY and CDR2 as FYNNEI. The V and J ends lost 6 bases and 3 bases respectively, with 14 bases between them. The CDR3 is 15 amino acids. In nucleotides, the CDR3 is TGTGCCAGCAGCTTGGGAGGGCAGGCTAATGAAAAACTGTTTTTT. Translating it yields CASSLGGQANEKLFF.

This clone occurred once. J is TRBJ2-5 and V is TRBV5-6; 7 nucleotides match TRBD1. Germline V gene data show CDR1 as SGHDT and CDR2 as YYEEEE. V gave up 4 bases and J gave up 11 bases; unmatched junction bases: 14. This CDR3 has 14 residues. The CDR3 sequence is CASSPDREPRTQYF. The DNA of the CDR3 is TGTGCCAGCAGCCCAGACAGGGAACCGCGCACGCAGTACTTC.

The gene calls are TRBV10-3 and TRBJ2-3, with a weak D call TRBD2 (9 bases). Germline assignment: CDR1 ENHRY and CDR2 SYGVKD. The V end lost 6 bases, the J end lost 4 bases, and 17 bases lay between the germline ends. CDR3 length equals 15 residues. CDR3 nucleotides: TGTGCCATCAGACCAGGGGGCGGGGGGGCAGATACGCAGTATTTT. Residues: CAIRPGGGGADTQYF.

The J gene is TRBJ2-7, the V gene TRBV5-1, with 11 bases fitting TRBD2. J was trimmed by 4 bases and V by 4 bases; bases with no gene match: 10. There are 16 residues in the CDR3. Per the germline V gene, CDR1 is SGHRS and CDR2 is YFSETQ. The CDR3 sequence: CASSVGQGLAVYEQYF. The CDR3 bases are TGCGCCAGCAGCGTCGGGCAGGGACTAGCGGTTTACGAGCAGTACTTC.

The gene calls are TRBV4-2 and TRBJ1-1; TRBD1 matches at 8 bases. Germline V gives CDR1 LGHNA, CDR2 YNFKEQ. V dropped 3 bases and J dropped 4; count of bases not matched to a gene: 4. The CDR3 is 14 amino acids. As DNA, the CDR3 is TGTGCCAGCAGCCATTATGGACAGGGCACTGAAGCTTTCTTT. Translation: CASSHYGQGTEAFF.

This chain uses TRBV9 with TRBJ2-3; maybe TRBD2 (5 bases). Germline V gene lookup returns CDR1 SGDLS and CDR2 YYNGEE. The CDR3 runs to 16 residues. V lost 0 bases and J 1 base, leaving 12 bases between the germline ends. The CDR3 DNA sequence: TGTGCCAGCAGCGTAGGCGGAGCGGTCCGCACAGATACGCAGTATTTT. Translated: CASSVGGAVRTDTQYF.

CDR3: CASSLSTGHEQYF. The CDR3 DNA reads TGTGCCAGCAGCCTCTCGACAGGGCACGAGCAGTACTTC. This chain connects TRBV2 to TRBJ2-7; 7 nucleotides align to TRBD1. The junction had 7 bases not matched to a gene; V was cut back by 6 bases and J by 5 bases. CDR1 is SNHLY, CDR2 FYNNEI, per germline. The CDR3 spans 13 residues. The variable domain in full, completed from reference TRBV2 and TRBJ2-7, reads EPEVTQTPSHQVTQMGQEVILRCVPISNHLYFYWYRQILGQKVEFLVSFYNNEISEKSEIFDDQFSVERPDGSNFTLKIRSTKLEDSAMYFCASSLSTGHEQYFGPGTRLTVT.

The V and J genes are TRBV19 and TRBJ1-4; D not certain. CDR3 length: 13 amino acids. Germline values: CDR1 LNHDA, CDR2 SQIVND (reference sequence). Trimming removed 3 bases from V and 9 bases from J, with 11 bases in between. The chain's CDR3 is CASSIPNMKKLFF. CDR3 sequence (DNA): TGTGCCAGTAGTATTCCCAACATGAAAAAACTGTTTTTT.

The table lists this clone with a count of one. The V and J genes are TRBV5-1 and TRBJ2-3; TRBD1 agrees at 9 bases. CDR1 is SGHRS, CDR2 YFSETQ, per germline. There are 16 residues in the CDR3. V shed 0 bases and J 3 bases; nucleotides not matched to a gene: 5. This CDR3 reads CASSLAGTGRTDTQYF. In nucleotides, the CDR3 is TGCGCCAGCAGCTTGGCCGGGACAGGGCGGACAGATACGCAGTATTTT. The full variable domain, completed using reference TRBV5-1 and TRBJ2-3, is KAGVTQTPRYLIKTRGQQVTLSCSPISGHRSVSWYQQTPGQGLQFLFEYFSETQRNKGNFPGRFSGRQFSNSRSEMNVSTLELGDSALYLCASSLAGTGRTDTQYFGPGTRLTVL.